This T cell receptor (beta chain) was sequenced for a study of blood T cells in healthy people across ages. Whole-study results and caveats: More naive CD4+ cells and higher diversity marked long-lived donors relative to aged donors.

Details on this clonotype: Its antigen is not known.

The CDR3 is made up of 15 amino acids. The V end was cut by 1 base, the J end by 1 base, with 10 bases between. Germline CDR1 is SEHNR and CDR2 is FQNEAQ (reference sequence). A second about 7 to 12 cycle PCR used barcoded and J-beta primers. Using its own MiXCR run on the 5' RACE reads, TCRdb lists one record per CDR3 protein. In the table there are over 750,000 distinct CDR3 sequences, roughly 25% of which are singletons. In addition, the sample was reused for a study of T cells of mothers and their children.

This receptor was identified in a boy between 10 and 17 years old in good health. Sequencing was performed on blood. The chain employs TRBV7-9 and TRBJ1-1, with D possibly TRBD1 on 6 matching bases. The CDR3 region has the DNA TGTGCCAGCAGCTTAGTTTCAGGGGAGAACACTGAAGCTTTCTTT. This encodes CASSLVSGENTEAFF.